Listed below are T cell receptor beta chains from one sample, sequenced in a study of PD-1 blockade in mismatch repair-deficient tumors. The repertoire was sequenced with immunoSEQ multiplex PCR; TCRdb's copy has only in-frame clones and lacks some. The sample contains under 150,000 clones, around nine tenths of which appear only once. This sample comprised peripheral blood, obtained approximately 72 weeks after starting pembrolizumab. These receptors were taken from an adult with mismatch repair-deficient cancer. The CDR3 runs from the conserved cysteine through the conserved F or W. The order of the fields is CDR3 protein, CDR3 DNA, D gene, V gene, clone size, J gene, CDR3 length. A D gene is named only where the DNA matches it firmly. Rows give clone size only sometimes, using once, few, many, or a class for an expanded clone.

CASREGGVTNYGYTF	TGTGCCAGTAGGGAGGGGGGGGTTACTAACTATGGCTACACCTTC	-	TRBV19	-	TRBJ1-2	15
CASSLKWDQPQHF	TGTGCCAGCAGTTTAAAGTGGGATCAGCCCCAGCATTTT	-	TRBV27	-	TRBJ1-5	13
CASRPLAGLNNEQFF	TGTGCCAGCAGACCTCTAGCGGGGCTCAACAATGAGCAGTTCTTC	TRBD2	TRBV5-6	-	TRBJ2-1	15
CAWSVQGWMNTEAFF	TGTGCCTGGAGTGTACAAGGGTGGATGAACACTGAAGCTTTCTTT	-	TRBV30	few	TRBJ1-1	15
CASSLARDRGYEQYF	TGCGCCAGCAGCTTGGCCCGGGACAGGGGCTACGAGCAGTACTTC	TRBD1	TRBV5-1	-	TRBJ2-7	15
CASSQGDEQFF	TGTGCCAGCAGTCAGGGGGATGAGCAGTTCTTC	TRBD1	TRBV27	-	TRBJ2-1	11
CATSRDLGTPLGEYF	TGTGCCACCAGCAGAGATCTCGGGACCCCCCTCGGCGAGTACTTC	-	TRBV15	-	TRBJ2-7	15
CASIPRGGAPGELFF	TGTGCCAGTATTCCCAGAGGGGGGGCACCCGGGGAGCTGTTTTTT	-	TRBV19	-	TRBJ2-2	15
CASSIQSSYEQYF	TGTGCCAGTAGTATCCAAAGCTCCTACGAGCAGTACTTC	-	TRBV19	once	TRBJ2-7	13
CASSRRDWGEETQYF	TGTGCCAGCAGCCGTCGGGACTGGGGGGAAGAGACCCAGTACTTC	-	TRBV7-2	once	TRBJ2-5	15
CASSGGQGNTEAFF	TGTGCCAGCAGTGGAGGACAGGGTAACACTGAAGCTTTCTTT	TRBD1	TRBV2	-	TRBJ1-1	14
CASNTIRGWSNTGELFF	TGTGCCAGCAATACAATCCGTGGGTGGAGCAACACCGGGGAGCTGTTTTTT	-	TRBV11-2	-	TRBJ2-2	17
CASRGTGRTAYEQYF	TGTGCCAGCAGGGGGACAGGTAGAACCGCCTACGAGCAGTACTTC	TRBD1	TRBV27	-	TRBJ2-7	15
CASTPGLGNQETQYF	TGCGCCAGCACACCGGGACTAGGAAACCAAGAGACCCAGTACTTC	TRBD2	TRBV5-1	-	TRBJ2-5	15
CASSQGQGSPYEQYF	TGTGCCAGCAGCCAGGGACAGGGTTCCCCATACGAGCAGTACTTC	TRBD1	TRBV28	-	TRBJ2-7	15
CASSSGSGADTQYF	TGTGCCAGTAGTTCCGGGAGCGGCGCAGATACGCAGTATTTT	-	TRBV19	-	TRBJ2-3	14
CAWSAFGVTDTQYF	TGTGCCTGGAGTGCCTTCGGGGTCACAGATACGCAGTATTTT	-	TRBV30	-	TRBJ2-3	14
CASSSPLAAYNEQFF	TGTGCCAGCAGCTCACCACTAGCGGCATACAATGAGCAGTTCTTC	TRBD2	TRBV11-1	-	TRBJ2-1	15
CASSLGGSGNTIYF	TGTGCCAGCAGCTTAGGAGGCTCTGGAAACACCATATATTTT	-	TRBV11-2	few	TRBJ1-3	14
CASSFRTSGRTGEQYF	TGTGCCAGCAGTTTCAGGACTAGCGGGAGAACGGGGGAGCAGTACTTC	TRBD2	TRBV27	-	TRBJ2-7	16
CASSLPEAGTGELFF	TGTGCCAGCAGCTTGCCGGAAGCAGGCACCGGGGAGCTGTTTTTT	-	TRBV5-4	-	TRBJ2-2	15
CASSKVITVGTTKGTDTQYF	TGTGCCAGCAGCAAAGTGATCACGGTCGGGACGACAAAAGGAACAGATACGCAGTATTTT	-	TRBV21-1	-	TRBJ2-3	20
CASSGNPGPNEQFF	TGTGCCAGCAGCGGAAATCCGGGACCGAATGAGCAGTTCTTC	-	TRBV9	-	TRBJ2-1	14
CAWDQGGAEAFF	TGTGCCTGGGACCAGGGGGGCGCTGAAGCTTTCTTT	TRBD1	TRBV30	-	TRBJ1-1	12
CASSYGASSGNTIYF	TGTGCCAGCAGCTATGGGGCAAGCTCTGGAAACACCATATATTTT	-	TRBV11-2	-	TRBJ1-3	15
CASSYRGNEQFF	TGTGCCAGCAGCTACAGGGGAAATGAGCAGTTCTTC	TRBD1	TRBV11-2	once	TRBJ2-1	12